This T cell receptor beta chain appears in the sequencing data of a study of Ad26.COV2.S vaccination and SARS-CoV-2 variants. The germline V gene encodes CDR1 SGHKS and CDR2 YYEKEE (reference sequence). The CDR3 runs 15 residues. V lost 0 bases and J lost 3; bases outside the gene matches: 4. As regards this clone: The target antigen is unknown.

General study points: Recipients of either vaccine or placebo displayed similar breadth of non-spike TCRs.

Profiling relied on immunoSEQ multiplex PCR, and the TCRdb table lists in-frame clones only, not all of them. The sample records 360,000 or so clones, 70% to 90% being singletons. As to treatment: 15 to 20 received Ad26.COV2.S at low or high dose, single or two shots; roughly five received placebo; per-sample allocation not given. Each sample was drawn 63 days after the first injection (of vaccine or placebo). A Boston donor was an adult aged 18-55 years. The rearrangement joins TRBV5-5 to TRBJ2-7; 9 bases align to TRBD2. The TCR comes from a person aged 18-65 years who received the Ad26.COV2.S COVID-19 vaccine or a placebo. The sequencing here drew on peripheral blood, taken in a trial of Ad26.COV2.S vaccine versus placebo. As DNA, the CDR3 is TGTGCCAGCAGCTTGGCCGGGACTAGCAGCTACGAGCAGTACTTC. This gives the protein CASSLAGTSSYEQYF.